This note documents a single T cell receptor (beta chain) sequence. The data were taken from a study of patients and donors after allogeneic stem cell transplantation. This CDR3 spans 10 amino acids. V shed 6 bases and J shed 5 bases, with 8 bases lying between them. Germline values: CDR1 SQVTM, CDR2 ANQGSEA. Each CDR3 protein is one row after TCRdb ran MiXCR on the RT-PCR reads. The sample records roughly 200,000 distinct CDR3 sequences, around two fifths being singletons. This TCR was sampled from a human donor who was either an allogeneic HSCT recipient or a stem cell or donor lymphocyte infusion donor (not recorded which). It is not recorded whose cells these are; they may come from a transplant donor. The J gene is TRBJ2-7, the V gene TRBV29-1; no definite D call. The sequenced sample consisted of blood, either unsorted or a sorted T cell fraction (not recorded which). The CDR3 region has the DNA TGCAGCGTAGCCGATCACGAGCAGTACTTC. This codes for CSVADHEQYF.